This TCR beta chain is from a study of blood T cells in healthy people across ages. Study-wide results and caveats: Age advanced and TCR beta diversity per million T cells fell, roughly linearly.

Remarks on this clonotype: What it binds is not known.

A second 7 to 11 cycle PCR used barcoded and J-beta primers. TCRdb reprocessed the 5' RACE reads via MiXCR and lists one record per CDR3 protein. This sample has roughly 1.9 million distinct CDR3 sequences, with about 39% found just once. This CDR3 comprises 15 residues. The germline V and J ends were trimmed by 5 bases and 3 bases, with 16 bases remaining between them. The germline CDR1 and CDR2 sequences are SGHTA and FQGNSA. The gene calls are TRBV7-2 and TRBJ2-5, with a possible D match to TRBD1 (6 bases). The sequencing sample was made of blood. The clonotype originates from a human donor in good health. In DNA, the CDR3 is TGTGCCAGCAGCGGACAGAGAGGGGGTAAAGAGACCCAGTACTTC. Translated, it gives CASSGQRGGKETQYF.